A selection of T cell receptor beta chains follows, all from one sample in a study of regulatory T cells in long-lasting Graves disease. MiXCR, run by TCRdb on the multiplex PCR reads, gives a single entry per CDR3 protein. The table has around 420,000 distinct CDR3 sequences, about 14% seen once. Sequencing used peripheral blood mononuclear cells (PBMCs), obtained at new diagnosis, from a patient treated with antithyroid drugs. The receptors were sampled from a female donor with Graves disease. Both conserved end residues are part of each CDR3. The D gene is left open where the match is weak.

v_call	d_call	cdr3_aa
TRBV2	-	CASSDRGSSYNEQFF
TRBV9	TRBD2	CASSPGGGLGEAQYF
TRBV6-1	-	CASSGPLQMNTEAFF
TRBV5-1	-	CASSLYTGANVLTF
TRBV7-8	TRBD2	CASSRGSGANEQYF
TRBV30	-	CAWSTGPNQPQHF
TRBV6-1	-	CASLGWNTGELFF
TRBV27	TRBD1	CASRYRGSVNTQYF
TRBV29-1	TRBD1	CSVRDRTNTYEQYF
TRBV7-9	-	CASSARGPGETQYF
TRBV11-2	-	CASSLVAGRANTEAFF
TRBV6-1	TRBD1	CASSVPRTGGVSNQPQHF
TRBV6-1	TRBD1	CASRRERTGGNEQYF
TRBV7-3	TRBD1	CASSSTGGGSTGELFF
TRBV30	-	CAWSVSRRQASYNSPLHF
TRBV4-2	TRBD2	CASSQETSGSFKNEQFF
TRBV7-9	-	CASSLLKQLVAGELFF
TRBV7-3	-	CASSFSSLGAGEQYF
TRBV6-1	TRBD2	CASSHGTSRDTQYF
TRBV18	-	CASSPGAGEGDTQYF
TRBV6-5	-	CASSSLRGGFEAFF
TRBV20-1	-	CSARDGKVYGYTF
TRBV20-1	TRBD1	CSARDTGASKNIQYF
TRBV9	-	CASSVAAGQINTEAFF
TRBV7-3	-	CASSFGENYGYTF
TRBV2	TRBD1	CASRGSRTGMNYGYTF
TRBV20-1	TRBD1	CSARLGQGFTEAFF